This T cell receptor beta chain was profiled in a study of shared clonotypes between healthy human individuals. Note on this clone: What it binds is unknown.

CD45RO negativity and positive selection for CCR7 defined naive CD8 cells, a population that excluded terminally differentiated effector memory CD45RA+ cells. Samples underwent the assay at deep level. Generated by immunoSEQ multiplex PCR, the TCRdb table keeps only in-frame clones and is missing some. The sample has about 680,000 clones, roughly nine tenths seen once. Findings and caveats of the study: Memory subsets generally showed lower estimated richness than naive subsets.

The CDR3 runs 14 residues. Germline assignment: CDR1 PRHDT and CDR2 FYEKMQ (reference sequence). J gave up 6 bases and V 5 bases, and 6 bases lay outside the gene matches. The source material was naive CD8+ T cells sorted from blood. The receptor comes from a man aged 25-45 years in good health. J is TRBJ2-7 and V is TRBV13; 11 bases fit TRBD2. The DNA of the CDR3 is TGTGCCAGCAGCCGACTAGCGGGACCGGGCGAGCAGTACTTC. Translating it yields CASSRLAGPGEQYF. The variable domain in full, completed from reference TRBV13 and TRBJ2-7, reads AAGVIQSPRHLIKEKRETATLKCYPIPRHDTVYWYQQGPGQDPQFLISFYEKMQSDKGSIPDRFSAQQFSDYHSELNMSSLELGDSALYFCASSRLAGPGEQYFGPGTRLTVT.